Included here is one T cell receptor (beta chain) sequence, with context. Its antigen is undetermined. CDR3 length: 12 amino acids. Germline V gene lookup returns CDR1 MNHNY and CDR2 SVGAGI (reference sequence). V lost 5 bases to trimming and J lost 5 bases, with 9 bases between them. This record belongs to a study of cytomegalovirus exposure and HLA in healthy donors. Points from the study as a whole: With later analysis, a missense DCLRE1C variant became linked to TCR beta V- and J-gene trimming. Association of some 18,000 TCR beta sequences with HLA alleles was found at 0.05 false discovery rate in a later analysis. CMV serostatus was the only immune exposure information that was available. In a later analysis, a genetic analysis reported fewer productive-TCR N-insertions in an Asian-associated ancestry cluster than the cohort average.

The PCR ran on 60 Vbeta and 13 Jbeta primers. TCRdb's copy holds only in-frame clones and misses some; the assay was immunoSEQ multiplex PCR. The sample lists approximately 85,000 clones, roughly 60% occurring once. The sample taken for sequencing was PBMCs. The sequence was obtained from a woman aged 25 to 39 in good health and CMV-seropositive. V gene TRBV6-6 combines with J gene TRBJ2-5; no firm D call. CDR3 bases: TGTGCCAGCAGTCCTAAGTGGGAGACCCAGTACTTC. This translates into CASSPKWETQYF.